The clone carrying this T cell receptor beta chain was counted a few times. TCRdb re-called the RT-PCR reads with MiXCR, one entry per CDR3 protein. This sample has about 680,000 distinct CDR3 sequences; 14% occur once, and the top ten carry 3.6%. V lost 7 bases to trimming and J lost 1 base, with 10 bases between them. The CDR3 runs 13 residues. The sample comprised memory CD4+ T cells from blood. This sequence originates from a female donor in good health, serving as a healthy control. The chain uses TRBV12-3 or TRBV12-4 and TRBJ1-1; a weak D match, TRBD1 (6 bases). CDR3 bases: TGTGCCAGCATCCGGACAGCGAACACTGAAGCTTTCTTT. Amino acid sequence: CASIRTANTEAFF.